This is a list of T cell receptor beta chains from one sample in a study of blood T cell repertoires in COVID-19. Generated by immunoSEQ multiplex PCR, the TCRdb table keeps only in-frame clones and is missing some. The table includes 120,000 or so clones, about 86% detected once. Sequencing was performed on peripheral blood. The receptors shown here come from a man at least 80 years old with active or convalescent COVID-19. CDR3s include the opening cysteine and the closing phenylalanine or tryptophan. D genes are given only for firm matches.

.	13	TRBV2	TRBJ1-1	TGTGCCAGCGTGGTTGGGGCCGGCACTGAAGCTTTCTTT	CASVVGAGTEAFF
.	15	TRBV2	TRBJ1-4	TGTGCCAGCAGCCAGACAGATGCAACTAATGAAAAACTGTTTTTT	CASSQTDATNEKLFF
.	14	TRBV6-6	TRBJ2-7	TGTGCCAGCAGTTACTCAGGCAGGTCCTACGAGCAGTACTTC	CASSYSGRSYEQYF
TRBD1	16	TRBV30	TRBJ1-5	TGTGCCTGGAGTCCGAAGACAGGGTTTAGCAATCAGCCCCAGCATTTT	CAWSPKTGFSNQPQHF
.	14	TRBV11-2	TRBJ1-3	TGTGCCAGCAGCACCCTGGCCTCTGGAAACACCATATATTTT	CASSTLASGNTIYF
.	13	TRBV27	TRBJ2-7	TGTGCCAGCAGGGAACAGAACCGCTACGAGCAGTACTTC	CASREQNRYEQYF
.	12	TRBV7-2	TRBJ1-3	TGTGCCAGCAGCTCGCCAGAAAACACCATATATTTT	CASSSPENTIYF
TRBD1	18	TRBV7-2	TRBJ1-6	TGTGCCAGCAGCTTAACATCCCCTGGACAGGGGGGTAATTCACCCCTCCACTTT	CASSLTSPGQGGNSPLHF
.	15	TRBV9	TRBJ2-3	TGTGCCAGCAGCGTCGGCAGGGCGGGGATCCATACGCAGTATTTT	CASSVGRAGIHTQYF
TRBD1	16	TRBV5-8	TRBJ2-3	TGTGCCAGCAGCTTACCAGGGGGCTCTAGCACAGATACGCAGTATTTT	CASSLPGGSSTDTQYF